This entry concerns a single T cell receptor beta chain. Trimming shortened V by 8 bases and J by 4 bases, and 17 bases separated the two germline ends. CDR3 length equals 14 residues. A J-beta primer mix and a sample-barcoded 5' primer were used in a second PCR of roughly 6 to 12 cycles. TCRdb re-called the 5' RACE reads with MiXCR, one entry per CDR3 protein. The table has some 700,000 distinct CDR3 sequences, approximately 39% seen once. This sample is drawn from a study of blood T cells in healthy people across ages. The origin of this receptor is an older woman in good health. This sequence joins TRBV12-3 or TRBV12-4 and TRBJ1-2; tentative D call: TRBD1 (5 bases). The sample comprised blood. CDR3 in amino acids: CASGVVGAAYGYTF. CDR3 in DNA: TGTGCCAGCGGGGTTGTCGGGGCGGCCTATGGCTACACCTTC.